This T cell receptor (beta chain) derives from a study of blood T cell repertoires in COVID-19. Study details: Sources were T cells, B-cell-depleted T cells, or PBMCs; the material itself was cDNA or gDNA.

The table came from immunoSEQ multiplex PCR; TCRdb's copy has only in-frame clones and leaves some out. The table lists about 170,000 clones, 85% to 90% of them singletons. Germline assignment: CDR1 MNHEY and CDR2 SVGAGI. The CDR3 runs to 12 residues. Deletions cut 6 bases from V and 5 bases from J, with 10 bases between. Of note for this clone: In the same sample, other DNA sequences code for this CDR3.

The sample was peripheral blood. This sequence joins TRBV6-5 and TRBJ1-1; no clear D gene. The source is a man aged 50-60 years who had recovered from COVID-19. The CDR3 protein is CASSFRGTEAFF. The CDR3 DNA is TGTGCCAGCAGCTTTCGAGGGACTGAAGCTTTCTTT.